These 15 T cell receptor beta chains came from one sample sequenced in a study of OX40 agonist ivuxolimab in advanced cancers. Clones were read by immunoSEQ multiplex PCR, and TCRdb kept only the in-frame ones, dropping some. Seen here are about 100,000 clones, roughly 89% observed once, and the top ten hold around 0.16%. Here the sequenced sample was CD4+ or CD8+ T cells sorted from blood, taken in a trial of the OX40 agonist ivuxolimab. These receptors were obtained from an adult with an advanced solid tumor such as melanoma, head and neck, liver or kidney cancer.

The V gene is TRBV29-1, the J gene TRBJ2-7; TRBD2 might be the D (6 bases). The CDR3 covers 15 residues. Germline V gene sequence: CDR1 SQVTM, CDR2 ANQGSEA. The germline V and J ends were trimmed by 7 bases and 4 bases, with 23 bases remaining between them. The CDR3 DNA reads TGCAGCGCAGAGAGGGAAAGAGGACTAACATACGAGCAGTACTTC. Encoded protein: CSAERERGLTYEQYF.

This clone was seen a handful of times. The chain recombines TRBV7-9 with TRBJ1-6; TRBD1 is a possible D gene (6 bases). The ends were cut back, 4 bases at V and 10 bases at J, with 17 bases in the middle. The CDR3 is 15 amino acids. Germline V gene sequence: CDR1 SEHNR, CDR2 FQNEAQ (reference sequence). This CDR3 is CASSSLQGKASPLHF. As DNA, the CDR3 is TGTGCCAGCAGCTCCCTACAGGGTAAAGCGTCACCCCTCCACTTT.

The CDR3 spells CASSLLGGRRTDTQYF. DNA of the CDR3: TGTGCCAGCAGCTTACTGGGCGGGAGGAGGACAGATACGCAGTATTTT. The rearrangement links TRBV7-3 to TRBJ2-3; 8 nucleotides match TRBD2. V gave up 2 bases and J gave up 3 bases; unmatched junction bases: 7. Germline V gene data show CDR1 as SGHTA and CDR2 as FQGTGA. CDR3 length: 16 amino acids.

CDR3 residues: CASSGTREAFF. The CDR3 nucleotides read TGTGCCAGCAGTGGGACCAGGGAAGCTTTCTTT. The V call is TRBV2, the J call TRBJ1-1; the D is unclear. CDR3 length equals 11 residues. Between the trimmed V and J ends, which lost 4 bases and 8 bases, there was a span of 8 bases. Germline V lookup: CDR1 SNHLY, CDR2 FYNNEI.

The chain joins TRBV13 to TRBJ1-1; tentatively, D is TRBD1 (6 bases). V lost 1 base to trimming and J lost 1 base, with 22 bases between them. Germline loops: CDR1 PRHDT, CDR2 FYEKMQ (reference sequence). The CDR3 extends over 19 amino acids. The CDR3: CASSLEGVFGERANTEAFF. CDR3 coding DNA: TGTGCCAGCAGCTTAGAGGGGGTGTTTGGGGAGAGGGCGAACACTGAAGCTTTCTTT. Drawing the rest from reference TRBV13 and TRBJ1-1, the complete variable domain is AAGVIQSPRHLIKEKRETATLKCYPIPRHDTVYWYQQGPGQDPQFLISFYEKMQSDKGSIPDRFSAQQFSDYHSELNMSSLELGDSALYFCASSLEGVFGERANTEAFFGQGTRLTVV.

The chain employs TRBV11-2 and TRBJ1-1, with D maybe TRBD1 (6 bases). Germline V gene data show CDR1 as SGHAT and CDR2 as FQNNGV. This CDR3 is 15 amino acids long. The V gene lost 1 base and the J gene lost 0 bases, with 9 bases spanning the gap. The chain's CDR3 is CASSLGGALNTEAFF. The CDR3 DNA follows: TGTGCCAGCAGCTTAGGGGGGGCCTTGAACACTGAAGCTTTCTTT.

The chain has TRBV2 and TRBJ1-6; D not certain. CDR3 length: 12 amino acids. Germline CDR1 reads SNHLY; CDR2 reads FYNNEI. The V and J ends lost 8 bases and 5 bases respectively, with 7 bases between them. The CDR3 sequence: CASYSNNSPLHF. Here the CDR3 DNA reads TGTGCCAGCTACAGTAATAATTCACCCCTCCACTTT. Filled out from reference TRBV2 and TRBJ1-6, the complete variable domain reads EPEVTQTPSHQVTQMGQEVILRCVPISNHLYFYWYRQILGQKVEFLVSFYNNEISEKSEIFDDQFSVERPDGSNFTLKIRSTKLEDSAMYFCASYSNNSPLHFGNGTRLTVT.

The chain recombines TRBV18 with TRBJ2-7, with D unresolved. CDR1 is KGHSH and CDR2 is LQKENI in the germline V gene. V was cut by 5 bases and J by 5 bases, with 10 bases left in between. The CDR3 extends over 12 amino acids. This chain's CDR3 is CASSRSRNEQYF. The CDR3, as DNA: TGTGCCAGCTCAAGATCGCGGAACGAGCAGTACTTC.

The chain links TRBV5-1 to TRBJ2-7; 9 positions agree with TRBD1. Germline V gene sequence: CDR1 SGHRS, CDR2 YFSETQ. This CDR3 has 14 residues. Trimming removed 6 bases from V and 3 bases from J; junction bases left unmatched: 7. DNA of the CDR3: TGCGCCAGCACCCTAGGACAGGGGTTCTACGAGCAGTACTTC. Its protein is CASTLGQGFYEQYF.

The chain couples TRBV29-1 to TRBJ1-3, with 8 bases aligning to TRBD1. V gave up 2 bases and J gave up 4 bases; unmatched junction bases: 10. Germline CDR1 reads SQVTM; CDR2 reads ANQGSEA. There are 16 residues in the CDR3. The CDR3 coding sequence is TGCAGCGTTGAATTAGGGACAGGCTATCTCGGAAACACCATATATTTT. Protein product: CSVELGTGYLGNTIYF.

This chain links TRBV6-1 with TRBJ2-3; 9 nucleotides align to TRBD1. CDR1 and CDR2 from the germline V gene are MNHNS and SASEGT. This CDR3 is 13 amino acids long. Trimming took 8 bases from V and 1 from J; bases not matched to a gene: 1. CDR3: CASRDRGTDTQYF. The DNA of the CDR3 is TGTGCCAGCCGGGACAGGGGCACAGATACGCAGTATTTT.

The chain links TRBV5-4 to TRBJ2-7, with TRBD2 matching over 7 bases. After removal of 4 bases from V and 0 bases from J, the junction contained 4 bases not matched to a gene. The CDR3 totals 14 residues. Germline lookup yields CDR1 SGHNT and CDR2 YYREEE (reference sequence). The CDR3 sequence: CASSLGLDSYEQYF. CDR3 DNA sequence: TGTGCCAGCAGCCTTGGACTAGACTCCTACGAGCAGTACTTC.

The V call is TRBV25-1, the J call TRBJ2-2, with D perhaps TRBD1 (5 bases). Deletions cut 5 bases from V and 7 bases from J, with 14 bases between. The CDR3 covers 14 residues. Germline loops: CDR1 MGHDK, CDR2 SYGVNS. As DNA, the CDR3 is TGTGCCAGCAGTTTCCAGGGTATGGGCGGGGAGCTGTTTTTT. It encodes CASSFQGMGGELFF.

The chain joins TRBV18 to TRBJ1-4, with 7 bases matching TRBD1. Germline V CDR1 and CDR2: KGHSH, LQKENI. CDR3 length: 14 residues. V lost 5 bases, J lost 1 base, and 1 base stayed unmatched. The CDR3 nucleotides read TGTGCCAGCTCATACAGGGGAACTAATGAAAAACTGTTTTTT. It is translated as CASSYRGTNEKLFF. The entire variable domain, with the rest obtained from reference TRBV18 and TRBJ1-4, is as follows: NAGVMQNPRHLVRRRGQEARLRCSPMKGHSHVYWYRQLPEEGLKFMVYLQKENIIDESGMPKERFSAEFPKEGPSILRIQQVVRGDSAAYFCASSYRGTNEKLFFGSGTQLSVL.

This chain joins TRBV25-1 and TRBJ2-2, with D possibly TRBD2 on 7 matching bases. The CDR3 runs 16 residues. Per germline, CDR1 MGHDK and CDR2 SYGVNS. V lost 4 bases, J lost 6 bases, and 18 bases lay in between. The CDR3 nucleotides are TGTGCCAGCAGTGCCCTACGGGGGGCGCATCCCGGGGAGCTGTTTTTT. Amino acid sequence: CASSALRGAHPGELFF. The full variable domain, completed using reference TRBV25-1 and TRBJ2-2, is EADIYQTPRYLVIGTGKKITLECSQTMGHDKMYWYQQDPGMELHLIHYSYGVNSTEKGDLSSESTVSRIRTEHFPLTLESARPSHTSQYLCASSALRGAHPGELFFGEGSRLTVL.